The entry below describes one TCR beta chain. This record belongs to a study of blood T cell repertoires in COVID-19. Study context: The United States, Italy and Spain supplied acute and convalescent COVID-19 samples. T cells, B-cell-depleted T cells, or PBMCs provided the cDNA or gDNA that served as material.

V shed 5 bases and J shed 4 bases, with 6 bases lying between them. Germline lookup yields CDR1 LGHDT and CDR2 YNNKEL (reference sequence). This CDR3 is built from 11 residues. Sequencing used immunoSEQ multiplex PCR; TCRdb keeps in-frame clones, though not all of them. The sample has roughly 37,000 clones; 85% are singletons. The V gene is TRBV3-1 (or the pseudogene TRBV3-2), the J gene TRBJ2-7; possibly TRBD1 for D (5 bases). The sequenced sample was peripheral blood. The sequence derives from a human donor in a cohort sampled during active COVID-19. CDR3 amino acids: CASSAGYEQYF. CDR3 coding DNA: TGTGCCAGCAGCGCAGGGTACGAGCAGTACTTC.